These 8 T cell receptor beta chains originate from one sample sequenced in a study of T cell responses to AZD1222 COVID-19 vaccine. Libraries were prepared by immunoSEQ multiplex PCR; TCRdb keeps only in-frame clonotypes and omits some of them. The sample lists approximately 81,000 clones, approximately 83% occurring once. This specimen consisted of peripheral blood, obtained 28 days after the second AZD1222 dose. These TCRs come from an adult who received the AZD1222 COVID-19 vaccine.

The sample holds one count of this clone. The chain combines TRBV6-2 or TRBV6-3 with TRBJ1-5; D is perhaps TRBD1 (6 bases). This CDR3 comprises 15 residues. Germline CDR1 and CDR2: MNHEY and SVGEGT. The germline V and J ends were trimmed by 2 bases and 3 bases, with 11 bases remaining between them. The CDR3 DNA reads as TGTGCCAGCAGTTACAGGGGGAAACTCAATCAGCCCCAGCATTTT. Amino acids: CASSYRGKLNQPQHF.

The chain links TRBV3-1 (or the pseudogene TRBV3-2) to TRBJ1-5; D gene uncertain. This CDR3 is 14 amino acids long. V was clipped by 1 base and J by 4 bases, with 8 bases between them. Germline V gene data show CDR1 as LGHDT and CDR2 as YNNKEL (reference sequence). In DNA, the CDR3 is TGTGCCAGCAGCCAAGCAGGACCAAATCAGCCCCAGCATTTT. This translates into CASSQAGPNQPQHF.

In nucleotides, the CDR3 is TGTGCCAGCAGCCCCACGGACAGGGGTTTCCGCGAGCAGTACTTC. Amino acids: CASSPTDRGFREQYF. V gene TRBV4-2 combines with J gene TRBJ2-7; TRBD1 matches 9 bases. CDR1 and CDR2 (germline): LGHNA, YNFKEQ. The length of the CDR3 is 15 residues. The V gene end was trimmed by 4 bases and the J gene end by 6 bases; junction bases not matched to a gene: 10.

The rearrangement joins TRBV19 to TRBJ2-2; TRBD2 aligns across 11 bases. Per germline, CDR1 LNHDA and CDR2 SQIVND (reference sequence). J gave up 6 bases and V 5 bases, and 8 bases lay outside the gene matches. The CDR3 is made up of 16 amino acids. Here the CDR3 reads CASSPRVAGGPGELFF. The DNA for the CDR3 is TGTGCCAGTAGTCCCAGAGTAGCGGGAGGGCCCGGGGAGCTGTTTTTT.

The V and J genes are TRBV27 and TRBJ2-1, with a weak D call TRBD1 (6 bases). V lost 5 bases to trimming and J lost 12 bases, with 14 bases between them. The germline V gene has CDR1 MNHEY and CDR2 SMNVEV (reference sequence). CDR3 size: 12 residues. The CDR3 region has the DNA TGTGCCAGCAGTCCCACAGGGACGAGGCAGTTCTTC. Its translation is CASSPTGTRQFF.

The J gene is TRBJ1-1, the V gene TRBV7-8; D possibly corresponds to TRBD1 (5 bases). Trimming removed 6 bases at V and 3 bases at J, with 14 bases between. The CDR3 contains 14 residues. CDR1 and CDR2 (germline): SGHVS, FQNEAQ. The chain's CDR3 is CASRTGTLDTEAFF. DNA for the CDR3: TGTGCCAGCAGGACCGGGACCTTGGACACTGAAGCTTTCTTT.

The CDR3 nucleotides are TGTGCCAGCAGCTTAGCGCTAACAGGGGAGACCCAGTACTTC. It encodes CASSLALTGETQYF. The rearrangement uses TRBV7-9 and TRBJ2-5, with D possibly matching TRBD1 (6 bases). This CDR3 spans 14 amino acids. In germline, CDR1 is SEHNR, CDR2 FQNEAQ (reference sequence). Trimming left V 0 bases short and J 5 bases short, with 10 bases between.

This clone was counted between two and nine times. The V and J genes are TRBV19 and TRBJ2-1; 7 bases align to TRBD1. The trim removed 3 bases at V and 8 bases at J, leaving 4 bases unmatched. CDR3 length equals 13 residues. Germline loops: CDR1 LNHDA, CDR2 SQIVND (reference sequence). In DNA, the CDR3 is TGTGCCAGTAGTATTGACAGGGAATATGAGCAGTTCTTC. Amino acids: CASSIDREYEQFF.